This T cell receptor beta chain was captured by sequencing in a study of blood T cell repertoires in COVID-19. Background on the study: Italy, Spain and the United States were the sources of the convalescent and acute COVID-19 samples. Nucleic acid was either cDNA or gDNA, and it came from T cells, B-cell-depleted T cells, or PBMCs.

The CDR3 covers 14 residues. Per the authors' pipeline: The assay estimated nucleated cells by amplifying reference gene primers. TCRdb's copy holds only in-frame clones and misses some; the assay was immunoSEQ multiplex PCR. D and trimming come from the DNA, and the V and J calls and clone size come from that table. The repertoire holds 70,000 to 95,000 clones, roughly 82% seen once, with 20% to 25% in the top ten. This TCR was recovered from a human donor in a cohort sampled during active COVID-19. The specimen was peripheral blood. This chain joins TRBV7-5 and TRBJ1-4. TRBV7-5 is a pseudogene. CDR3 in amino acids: CARSSCGGGEKLFF. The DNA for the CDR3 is TGTGCCAGAAGCTCTTGCGGGGGCGGTGAAAAACTGTTTTTT.